These 17 T cell receptor beta chains were all obtained from the same sample, sequenced in a study of cytomegalovirus exposure and HLA in healthy donors. Repertoires were generated with immunoSEQ multiplex PCR, while TCRdb's copy carries only in-frame clones and drops some. The table lists approximately 210,000 clones, almost 90% of them singletons. The sample consisted of PBMCs. The receptors were gathered from a woman between 18 and 30 years old in good health and CMV-seronegative.

This chain joins TRBV2 and TRBJ2-7; D call uncertain. The CDR3 is made up of 11 amino acids. V lost 7 bases to trimming and J lost 4 bases, with 8 bases between them. Germline lookup yields CDR1 SNHLY and CDR2 FYNNEI. CDR3 residues: CASNQVYEQYF. CDR3 nucleotides: TGTGCCAGCAACCAGGTATACGAGCAGTACTTC.

The rearrangement uses TRBV18 and TRBJ2-7, with D hard to call. The V end lost 1 base, the J end lost 0 bases, and 10 bases lay between the germline ends. Germline CDR1 is KGHSH and CDR2 is LQKENI. This CDR3 has 15 residues. CDR3 loop: CASSPLGSYSYEQYF. CDR3 coding DNA: TGTGCCAGCTCACCACTGGGTAGCTACTCCTACGAGCAGTACTTC.

The sample holds one count of this clone. V is TRBV10-3 and J is TRBJ2-1, with D possibly matching TRBD1 (5 bases). Germline CDR1 reads ENHRY; CDR2 reads SYGVKD. The V end lost 9 bases, the J end lost 0 bases, and 9 bases lay between the germline ends. The CDR3 contains 13 residues. The CDR3 region has the DNA TGTGCCATTCAGGGAAGCTCCTACAATGAGCAGTTCTTC. Translated, it gives CAIQGSSYNEQFF.

CDR3 DNA sequence: TGTGCCAGCAGCCAAGGATTCAGCGGGAATGTCAACCATGAGCAGTTCTTC. Translating gives CASSQGFSGNVNHEQFF. The chain carries TRBV4-2 and TRBJ2-1, with TRBD2 matching 7 bases. Trimming at V came to 1 base and at J to 8 bases, leaving 14 bases not matched to a gene. The germline V gene encodes CDR1 LGHNA and CDR2 YNFKEQ. CDR3 length: 17 amino acids.

In its sample, this clone was seen once. Here the CDR3 DNA reads TGTGCCAGGGCGGGACAGGGGGCTTCGGAGCTGTTTTTT. It encodes CARAGQGASELFF. The V gene is TRBV7-9, the J gene TRBJ2-2; 12 nucleotides align to TRBD1. The CDR3 length is 13 residues. V lost 9 bases to trimming and J lost 10 bases; unmatched junction nucleotides: 6. Germline V gives CDR1 SEHNR, CDR2 FQNEAQ (reference sequence).

This chain uses TRBV5-1 with TRBJ2-3; 12 positions match TRBD1. Germline lookup yields CDR1 SGHRS and CDR2 YFSETQ. The CDR3 consists of 17 residues. The J segment lost 0 bases and the V segment lost 4 bases, leaving 6 bases of the junction unmatched. CDR3 region: CASSPGTGGASTDTQYF. The CDR3 nucleotides are TGCGCCAGCAGCCCCGGGACAGGGGGCGCCAGCACAGATACGCAGTATTTT.

The CDR3 DNA follows: TGCGCCAGCAGCTTGGTGGCCAGTGTGGAGACCCAGTACTTC. The encoded protein is CASSLVASVETQYF. The V and J genes are TRBV5-1 and TRBJ2-5; D unclear. The CDR3 spans 14 residues. Germline V gene data show CDR1 as SGHRS and CDR2 as YFSETQ. V shed 0 bases and J shed 5 bases, with 11 bases lying between them.

The CDR3 reads CASRQSANTEAFF. The CDR3 DNA follows: TGTGCCAGCAGGCAAAGCGCGAACACTGAAGCTTTCTTT. The rearrangement joins TRBV7-9 to TRBJ1-1; unclear D gene. Germline CDR1 SEHNR, CDR2 FQNEAQ (reference sequence). This CDR3 spans 13 amino acids. Trimming shortened V by 6 bases and J by 1 base, and 9 bases separated the two germline ends. The whole variable domain, remainder taken from reference TRBV7-9 and TRBJ1-1, is DTGVSQNPRHKITKRGQNVTFRCDPISEHNRLYWYRQTLGQGPEFLTYFQNEAQLEKSRLLSDRFSAERPKGSFSTLEIQRTEQGDSAMYLCASRQSANTEAFFGQGTRLTVV.

This chain connects TRBV29-1 to TRBJ2-1, with a tentative D call TRBD2 (6 bases). The V end lost 3 bases, the J end lost 5 bases, and 11 bases lay between the germline ends. There are 13 residues in the CDR3. The germline V gene has CDR1 SQVTM and CDR2 ANQGSEA. CDR3 bases: TGCAGCGTTGAGAAGGGACTTCACAATGAGCAGTTCTTC. It is translated as CSVEKGLHNEQFF.

CDR3 loop: CGTSTRYRDYEQYF. CDR3 in DNA: TGTGGCACATCCACAAGGTACAGGGACTACGAGCAGTACTTC. The chain links TRBV28 to TRBJ2-7; TRBD1 is a possible D gene (6 bases). CDR1 and CDR2 (germline): MDHEN, SYDVKM. The CDR3 consists of 14 residues.

This clone was counted a few times. The chain has TRBV28 and TRBJ2-7; 10 bases fit TRBD2. J lost 5 bases, V lost 5 bases, and 12 bases had no gene match. The CDR3 consists of 16 residues. CDR1 is MDHEN and CDR2 is SYDVKM in the germline V gene. The CDR3 sequence is CASSDLAGVRSNEQYF. Here the CDR3 DNA reads TGTGCCAGCAGTGACCTAGCGGGAGTCCGTTCCAACGAGCAGTACTTC.

The V gene is TRBV2, the J gene TRBJ2-3; no clear D. V lost 5 bases to trimming and J lost 4 bases, with 7 bases between them. Germline V lookup: CDR1 SNHLY, CDR2 FYNNEI. This CDR3 contains 12 residues. The CDR3 bases are TGTGCCAGCAGTAGAGTCGCAGATACGCAGTATTTT. Encoded protein: CASSRVADTQYF.

The chain is built from TRBV5-1 and TRBJ2-7; maybe TRBD1 (6 bases). Germline V lookup: CDR1 SGHRS, CDR2 YFSETQ. The CDR3 extends over 12 amino acids. The ends were cut back, 5 bases at V and 3 bases at J, with 9 bases in the middle. The CDR3 region has the DNA TGCGCCAGCAGAGGACAGTACTACGAGCAGTACTTC. Translated: CASRGQYYEQYF.

This clone has just one count. The CDR3 protein is CASSQTSSNYEQYF. CDR3 sequence (DNA): TGTGCCAGCAGTCAGACTAGCAGTAACTACGAGCAGTACTTC. The chain uses TRBV27 and TRBJ2-7; 7 bases are shared with TRBD2. With 5 bases clipped from V and 3 bases from J, the junction kept 7 bases outside the gene matches. The CDR3 is made up of 14 amino acids. Germline CDR1 reads MNHEY; CDR2 reads SMNVEV (reference sequence).

The CDR3, as DNA: TGCGCCAGCAGCCAAGGACCCGCTGGACTAGCGGGAAGGTACAATGAGCAGTTCTTC. This translates into CASSQGPAGLAGRYNEQFF. This rearrangement joins TRBV4-3 to TRBJ2-1; 12 nucleotides line up with TRBD2. Germline trimming cut 1 base from V and 4 bases from J; bases unmatched to any gene: 11. The germline V gene has CDR1 LGHNA and CDR2 YSLEER. This CDR3 is 19 amino acids long.

The chain has TRBV4-1 and TRBJ2-5, with unresolved D. The germline gives CDR1 MGHRA, CDR2 YSYEKL. The length of the CDR3 is 14 residues. With 3 bases removed from V and 0 bases from J, the gap between germline ends came to 8 bases. Written as DNA, the CDR3 is TGCGCCAGCAGCCAGGCAGGATACCAAGAGACCCAGTACTTC. The encoded protein is CASSQAGYQETQYF.

This chain links TRBV7-3 with TRBJ2-2; TRBD1 aligns across 8 bases. Trimming removed 5 bases from V and 6 bases from J; junction bases left unmatched: 5. This CDR3 region has 14 residues. CDR1 and CDR2 from the germline V gene are SGHTA and FQGTGA. For the CDR3, the DNA is TGTGCCAGCAGCCGGGACAGGCAGCCCGGGGAGCTGTTTTTT. Translation gives CASSRDRQPGELFF.